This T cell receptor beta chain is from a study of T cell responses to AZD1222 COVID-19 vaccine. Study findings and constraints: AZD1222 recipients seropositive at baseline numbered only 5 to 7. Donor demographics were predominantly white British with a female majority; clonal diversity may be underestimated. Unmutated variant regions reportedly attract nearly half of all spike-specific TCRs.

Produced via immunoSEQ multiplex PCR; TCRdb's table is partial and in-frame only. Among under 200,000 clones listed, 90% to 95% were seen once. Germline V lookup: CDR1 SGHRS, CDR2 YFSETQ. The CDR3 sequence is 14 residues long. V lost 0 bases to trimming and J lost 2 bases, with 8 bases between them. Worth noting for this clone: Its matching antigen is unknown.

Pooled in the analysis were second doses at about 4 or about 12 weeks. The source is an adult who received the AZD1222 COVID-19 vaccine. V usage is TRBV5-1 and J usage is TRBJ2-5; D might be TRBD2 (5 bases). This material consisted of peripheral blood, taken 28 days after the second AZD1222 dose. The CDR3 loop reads CASSLARRQETQYF. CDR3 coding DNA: TGCGCCAGCAGCTTGGCCAGGAGGCAAGAGACCCAGTACTTC.